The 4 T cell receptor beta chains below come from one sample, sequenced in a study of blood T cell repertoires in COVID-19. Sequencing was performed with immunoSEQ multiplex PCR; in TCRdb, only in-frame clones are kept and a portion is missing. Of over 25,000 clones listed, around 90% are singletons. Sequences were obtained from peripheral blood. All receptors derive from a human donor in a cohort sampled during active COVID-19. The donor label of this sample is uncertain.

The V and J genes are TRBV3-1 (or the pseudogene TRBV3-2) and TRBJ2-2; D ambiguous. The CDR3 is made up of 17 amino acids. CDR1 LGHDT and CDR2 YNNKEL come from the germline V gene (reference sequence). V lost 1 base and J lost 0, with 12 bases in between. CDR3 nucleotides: TGTGCCAGCAGCCAAGGCCCGCTATCAACGAACACCGGGGAGCTGTTTTTT. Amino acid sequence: CASSQGPLSTNTGELFF.

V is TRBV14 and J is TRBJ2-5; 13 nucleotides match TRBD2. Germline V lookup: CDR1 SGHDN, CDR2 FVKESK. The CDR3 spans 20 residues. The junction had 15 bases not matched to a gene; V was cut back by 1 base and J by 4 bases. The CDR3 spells CASSQGPRLAGGLLGETQYF. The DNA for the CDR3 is TGTGCCAGCAGCCAAGGGCCCAGACTAGCGGGAGGACTTTTAGGAGAGACCCAGTACTTC.

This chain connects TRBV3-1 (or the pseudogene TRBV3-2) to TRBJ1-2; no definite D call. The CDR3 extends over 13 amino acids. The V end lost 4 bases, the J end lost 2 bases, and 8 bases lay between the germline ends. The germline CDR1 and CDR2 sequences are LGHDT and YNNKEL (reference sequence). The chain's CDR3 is CASSPETNYGYTF. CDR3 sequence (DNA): TGTGCCAGCAGCCCGGAGACGAACTATGGCTACACCTTC.

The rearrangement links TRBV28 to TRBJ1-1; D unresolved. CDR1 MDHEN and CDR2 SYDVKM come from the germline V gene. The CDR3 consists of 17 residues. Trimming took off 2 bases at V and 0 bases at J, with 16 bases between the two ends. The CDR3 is CASSLGDLRQMNTEAFF. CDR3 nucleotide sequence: TGTGCCAGCAGTTTAGGAGATCTGCGCCAGATGAACACTGAAGCTTTCTTT.